This T cell receptor beta chain was captured in a study of blood T cell repertoires in COVID-19 (dated by TCRdb to between 2020 and 2021). Regarding the research as a whole: The collaborator samples originated in the United States, Italy and Spain and spanned the acute and convalescent phases of COVID-19. The prospective study material was composed of cDNA or gDNA derived from T cells, B-cell-depleted T cells, or PBMCs. The dataset comprised deeply sampled blood TCRbeta repertoires from subjects exposed to, actively infected with, or recovered from COVID-19. A freely available public database, intended as a resource for researchers studying the immune response to SARS-CoV-2, is where the repertoires were released. The samples were drawn from two sources: the first 160 participants of the ongoing ImmuneRACE study, and approximately 1,300 subjects contributed by 6 global collaborators. The sample metadata nearly always contained a de-identified subject ID, COVID-19 status, age in years and sex. HLA class I and class II types, where available, came from metadata supplied by the sample provider rather than from assay-based typing.

On the study overall, not on this receptor specifically: Clinical and demographic metadata were provided uncurated, with the amount varying by source and participant.

TCRbeta CDR3 regions were amplified from genomic DNA using the immunoSEQ Assay, a bias-controlled multiplex PCR. In the authors' own workflow: Nucleated cell counts per sample were estimated from amplification of reference gene primers within the assay. Sequence reads were collapsed and filtered to measure the absolute abundance of every unique TCRbeta CDR3 rearrangement. For each sample, productive Simpson clonality was calculated as the square root of Simpson's diversity index across productive rearrangements. The clones in this table, taken by TCRdb from immuneACCESS, are in-frame only. Not every clone is retained; where verified, under half of the shortfall comes from an unresolved V gene, and the cause of the rest is unknown. V and J calls and clone size are copied from that table; D and trimming were computed from the DNA. Recorded for this sample are roughly 400,000 clones; roughly 84% of them occurred a single time. The leading ten clones occupy 1.2% to 1.5% of the sample.

As regards this clone: Its antigen specificity is not known. Nothing much larger sits one base from this clone, and base qualities are not available.

Enrolling through a virtual design, the prospective study's participants ranged in age from roughly 18 to 95 years and lived across 24 United States geographic areas. In the prospective study, participants were assigned to cohorts based on the clinical history participants reported in a screening survey and a study questionnaire. A participant counted as exposed if, within 2 weeks of entering the study, that participant had been in contact with someone who had a PCR-confirmed or clinician-diagnosed COVID-19 case. In the prospective study, mobile phlebotomists collected whole blood, serum and a nasopharyngeal or oropharyngeal swab from each participant. Over a roughly 2-month period, participants in the prospective study had the option of providing additional blood draws and questionnaires. Prospective study blood samples were shipped either frozen or at room temperature before DNA extraction. Sequencing was carried out using PBMCs or T cells enriched from blood (not recorded which). The TCR was taken from a woman between 18 and 29 years old who had been exposed to COVID-19.

Here the CDR3 is given as CASSPRSGGIYNEQFF. DNA sequence: TGTGCCAGCTCACCACGTAGCGGGGGTATATACAATGAGCAGTTCTTC. The chain is assembled from TRBV18 and TRBJ2-1; TRBD2 lines up with 9 middle nucleotides. CDR1 KGHSH and CDR2 LQKENI are derived from the germline V gene. There are 16 amino acids in the CDR3, from cysteine to phenylalanine inclusive. Only CDR3 DNA remains: 48 bases, in frame from the first base. Compared with germline, V lacks 1 base and J lacks 4 bases; bases without a gene match: 5.